This entry lists 20 T cell receptor beta chains sequenced from one sample in a study of blood T cell repertoires in COVID-19. The protocol was immunoSEQ multiplex PCR, while the TCRdb copy is restricted to in-frame clones and leaves out a portion. The sample holds roughly 13,000 clones, roughly 83% seen once. Material for sequencing was peripheral blood. These receptor sequences come from a man aged 40-50 years with active or convalescent COVID-19.

This chain joins TRBV10-2 and TRBJ2-5, with TRBD1 matching over 8 bases. From germline, CDR1 is WSHSY and CDR2 SAAADI. The CDR3 consists of 15 residues. V shed 6 bases, J shed 6 bases, and the junction held 12 bases outside the gene matches. The CDR3 nucleotides read TGCGCCAGCAGCACCGGGACAGGAGGTTTACAGACCCAGTACTTC. Its protein is CASSTGTGGLQTQYF.

This rearrangement joins TRBV12-3 or TRBV12-4 to TRBJ1-4; tentatively, D is TRBD1 (5 bases). The V gene lost 1 base and the J gene lost 7 bases, with 7 bases spanning the gap. The length of the CDR3 is 13 residues. The CDR3 sequence: CASSLDRFEKLFF. CDR3 DNA sequence: TGTGCCAGCAGTTTAGACAGGTTTGAAAAACTGTTTTTT.

CDR3 amino acids: CASSLKAPGRGGNNEQFF. In DNA form, the CDR3 reads TGTGCCAGCAGCTTAAAGGCTCCCGGGCGGGGGGGCAACAATGAGCAGTTCTTC. V and J are TRBV7-6 and TRBJ2-1, with 9 bases fitting TRBD2. The germline V gene has CDR1 SGHVS and CDR2 FNYEAQ. V lost 2 bases, J lost 5 bases, and 13 bases stayed unmatched. The CDR3 totals 18 residues. Based on the CDR3 plus reference TRBV7-6 and TRBJ2-1, the full variable domain is GAGVSQSPRYKVTKRGQDVALRCDPISGHVSLYWYRQALGQGPEFLTYFNYEAQQDKSGLPNDRFSAERPEGSISTLTIQRTEQRDSAMYRCASSLKAPGRGGNNEQFFGPGTRLTVL.

This rearrangement joins TRBV4-1 to TRBJ1-3; D gene uncertain. Per germline, CDR1 MGHRA and CDR2 YSYEKL. The CDR3 contains 12 residues. Trimming took 6 bases from V and 3 from J, leaving 6 bases between them. The CDR3, as DNA: TGCGCCAGCAGTAAGAGTGGAAACACCATATATTTT. Translated, it gives CASSKSGNTIYF.

In this sample, this clone turned up a few times. This rearrangement joins TRBV6-2 or TRBV6-3 to TRBJ1-2; 7 positions agree with TRBD1. J gave up 4 bases and V 1 base, and 3 bases lay outside the gene matches. Germline assignment: CDR1 MNHEY and CDR2 SVGEGT. This CDR3 has 14 amino acids. The CDR3 nucleotides read TGTGCCAGCAGTTACTTGGACAGGACCTATGGCTACACCTTC. Translation: CASSYLDRTYGYTF.

This sequence joins TRBV11-2 and TRBJ2-3, with D perhaps matching TRBD2 (6 bases). Per germline, CDR1 SGHAT and CDR2 FQNNGV. Trimming took off 0 bases at V and 6 bases at J, with 10 bases between the two ends. The CDR3 contains 14 residues. The CDR3 nucleotides read TGTGCCAGCAGCTTAGATCGAGGGAGGGATACGCAGTATTTT. Translated: CASSLDRGRDTQYF. Supplemented by reference TRBV11-2 and TRBJ2-3, the full variable domain reads EAGVAQSPRYKIIEKRQSVAFWCNPISGHATLYWYQQILGQGPKLLIQFQNNGVVDDSQLPKDRFSAERLKGVDSTLKIQPAKLEDSAVYLCASSLDRGRDTQYFGPGTRLTVL.

The rearrangement joins TRBV29-1 to TRBJ1-1, with a tentative D call TRBD1 (5 bases). CDR1 and CDR2 from the germline V gene are SQVTM and ANQGSEA. The ends were cut back, 7 bases at V and 1 base at J, with 13 bases in the middle. This CDR3 has 13 amino acids. CDR3 nucleotides: TGCAGCGCCCGCGGGGGGAGGAACACTGAAGCTTTCTTT. It codes for CSARGGRNTEAFF.

J is TRBJ2-2 and V is TRBV4-1, with D tentatively TRBD2 (7 bases). The CDR3 is 16 amino acids. CDR1 is MGHRA and CDR2 is YSYEKL in the germline V gene. The V end was cut by 0 bases, the J end by 6 bases, with 14 bases between. This chain's CDR3 is CASSQDRWGGPGELFF. CDR3 in DNA: TGCGCCAGCAGCCAAGATCGGTGGGGGGGCCCCGGGGAGCTGTTTTTT.

This sequence joins TRBV5-1 and TRBJ2-7; 7 bases line up with TRBD2. Germline V gene data show CDR1 as SGHRS and CDR2 as YFSETQ. The CDR3 is 15 amino acids. The ends lost 4 bases at V and 4 bases at J; junction bases unmatched: 11. CDR3 nucleotides: TGCGCCAGCAGCAGTGGCCTCGGGGGGTGGTACGAGCAGTACTTC. Its protein product is CASSSGLGGWYEQYF.

The chain joins TRBV12-3 or TRBV12-4 to TRBJ2-5; D is unclear. Trimming pared 4 bases from V and 1 base from J, leaving 7 bases between. The CDR3 is 13 residues long. The CDR3 reads CASSSTPQETQYF. In nucleotides, the CDR3 is TGTGCCAGCAGTTCGACACCCCAAGAGACCCAGTACTTC.

This clone was recorded only once. The rearrangement links TRBV28 to TRBJ1-4; a possible D gene is TRBD1 (6 bases). The germline CDR1 and CDR2 sequences are MDHEN and SYDVKM. V lost 6 bases, J lost 3 bases, and 17 bases lay in between. CDR3 length: 16 residues. CDR3 sequence (DNA): TGTGCCAGCAGCCCCAGTGGAGAGGGGGCTAATGAAAAACTGTTTTTT. This sequence encodes CASSPSGEGANEKLFF. Complete variable domain (other parts from reference TRBV28 and TRBJ1-4): DVKVTQSSRYLVKRTGEKVFLECVQDMDHENMFWYRQDPGLGLRLIYFSYDVKMKEKGDIPEGYSVSREKKERFSLILESASTNQTSMYLCASSPSGEGANEKLFFGSGTQLSVL.

The CDR3 loop is CASSFARGRVLRTDTQYF. In DNA, the CDR3 is TGTGCCAGCAGCTTTGCGCGGGGCAGGGTCCTTCGCACAGATACGCAGTATTTT. This chain joins TRBV12-1 and TRBJ2-3; TRBD2 is the table's D call, not checked against the DNA. TRBV12-1 is noted as a pseudogene. This CDR3 is 18 amino acids long.

A single count supports this clone. V usage is TRBV24-1 and J usage is TRBJ1-2; D remains ambiguous. CDR1 is KGHDR, CDR2 SFDVKD, per germline. The CDR3 is 15 amino acids. V dropped 5 bases and J dropped 6 bases, with 18 bases sitting between them. As DNA, the CDR3 is TGTGCCACCAGTGGGGTTTTATCTAGCCCGGATGGCTACACCTTC. Protein: CATSGVLSSPDGYTF.

This sequence joins TRBV6-5 and TRBJ1-4; D remains ambiguous. The CDR3 runs 15 residues. In germline, CDR1 is MNHEY, CDR2 SVGAGI. The V and J ends lost 9 bases and 0 bases respectively, with 14 bases between them. This chain's CDR3 is CARAPLVATNEKLFF. In nucleotides, the CDR3 is TGTGCCAGGGCCCCTCTAGTTGCAACTAATGAAAAACTGTTTTTT.

This chain connects TRBV6-5 to TRBJ2-5, with D unresolved. The CDR3 is 15 residues long. V was trimmed by 0 bases and J by 5 bases, leaving 13 bases between them. Germline-derived CDR1 and CDR2 are MNHEY and SVGAGI. Here the CDR3 DNA reads TGTGCCAGCAGTTACTCGATGATGACTTTCGAGACCCAGTACTTC. As protein: CASSYSMMTFETQYF.

This chain joins TRBV11-3 and TRBJ2-3; D might be TRBD1 (6 bases). The CDR3 is 14 residues long. Per the germline V gene, CDR1 is SGHNT and CDR2 is YENEEA. The V gene lost 5 bases and the J gene lost 1 base, with 10 bases spanning the gap. The CDR3 here is CASSQQGGTDTQYF. CDR3 sequence (DNA): TGTGCCAGCAGCCAACAGGGTGGCACAGATACGCAGTATTTT.

CDR3 residues: CASSEAKEWRGAIGQPQHF. The CDR3 nucleotides are TGTGCCAGCAGTGAAGCTAAGGAGTGGAGGGGAGCAATCGGTCAGCCCCAGCATTTT. The chain joins TRBV2 to TRBJ1-5; a possible D gene is TRBD1 (5 bases). V lost 0 bases to trimming and J lost 6 bases, with 24 bases between them. This CDR3 is built from 19 residues. The V gene's germline CDR1 is SNHLY and CDR2 FYNNEI.

The V gene is TRBV7-2, the J gene TRBJ2-7, with 11 bases fitting TRBD1. CDR1 SGHTA and CDR2 FQGNSA come from the germline V gene. The CDR3 has 15 amino acids. The J segment lost 6 bases and the V segment lost 7 bases, leaving 11 bases of the junction unmatched. In DNA form, the CDR3 reads TGTGCCAGCACTAAATTGGGGACAGGGGGATCCGAGCAGTACTTC. Encoded protein: CASTKLGTGGSEQYF.

The chain employs TRBV28 and TRBJ1-1, with TRBD1 matching over 7 bases. This CDR3 comprises 11 residues. The ends lost 7 bases at V and 10 bases at J; junction bases unmatched: 6. The germline CDR1 and CDR2 sequences are MDHEN and SYDVKM. DNA of the CDR3: TGTGCCAGCATCCTACAGGGGTCAGCTTTCTTT. Residues: CASILQGSAFF. Variable domain in full (rest from reference TRBV28 and TRBJ1-1): DVKVTQSSRYLVKRTGEKVFLECVQDMDHENMFWYRQDPGLGLRLIYFSYDVKMKEKGDIPEGYSVSREKKERFSLILESASTNQTSMYLCASILQGSAFFGQGTRLTVV.

This clone was recorded once. The rearrangement uses TRBV2 and TRBJ2-3; D gene unclear. The CDR3 is made up of 15 amino acids. V was pared by 4 bases and J by 2 bases, with 13 bases between. CDR1 SNHLY and CDR2 FYNNEI come from the germline V gene. The CDR3 loop reads CASSARVPLTDTQYF. CDR3 nucleotides: TGTGCCAGCAGTGCCCGGGTACCCCTCACAGATACGCAGTATTTT.